These 30 T cell receptor beta chains originate from one sample sequenced in a study of shared clonotypes between healthy human individuals (dated by TCRdb to about 2020). Library preparation used the immunoSEQ multiplex PCR assay. The table comes from immuneACCESS by way of TCRdb, which keeps in-frame sequences with V and J called. Part of the clones is missing from these tables; in studies checked, under half for an unresolved V gene and the rest for unknown reasons. Within this sample are 600,000 to 800,000 clones, with roughly two thirds of them counted one time only. The ten top clones hold under 2% of the sample. The sequenced sample consisted of memory CD4+ T cells sorted from blood. Interpreted using the paper, the cell subset or site label stands for: CD45RA-negative fraction. The receptors stem from a woman aged 30 to 39 in good health.

The chain employs TRBV5-1 and TRBJ1-2; tentative D call: TRBD1 (5 bases). Trimming cost V 4 bases and J 4 bases, with 11 bases left between them. Germline-derived CDR1 and CDR2 are SGHRS and YFSETQ. This CDR3 comprises 13 residues. The CDR3 sequence: CASSHGQGYGYTF. The CDR3, as DNA: TGCGCCAGCAGCCATGGACAAGGCTATGGCTACACCTTC.

The rearrangement joins TRBV7-9 to TRBJ2-3; the match to TRBD2 covers 11 bases. The V and J ends lost 6 bases and 2 bases, in that order; junction bases with no gene match: 7. The CDR3 is made up of 16 amino acids. Germline values: CDR1 SEHNR, CDR2 FQNEAQ (reference sequence). The CDR3 region has the DNA TGTGCCAGCAGGCCAACTAGCGGGGGAGTCACAGATACGCAGTATTTT. Its translation is CASRPTSGGVTDTQYF.

The chain combines TRBV5-6 with TRBJ2-3; weak D call: TRBD2 (5 bases). V was pared by 3 bases and J by 2 bases, with 13 bases between. In germline, CDR1 is SGHDT, CDR2 YYEEEE. The CDR3 has 15 amino acids. CDR3 sequence reads: CASSWRRGNTDTQYF. CDR3 in DNA: TGTGCCAGCAGCTGGAGACGGGGAAACACAGATACGCAGTATTTT. Drawing the rest from reference TRBV5-6 and TRBJ2-3, the complete variable domain is DAGVTQSPTHLIKTRGQQVTLRCSPKSGHDTVSWYQQALGQGPQFIFQYYEEEERQRGNFPDRFSGHQFPNYSSELNVNALLLGDSALYLCASSWRRGNTDTQYFGPGTRLTVL.

The V and J genes are TRBV29-1 and TRBJ2-7; no definite D call. The V gene's germline CDR1 is SQVTM and CDR2 ANQGSEA. The CDR3 contains 14 residues. Between the trimmed V and J ends, which lost 1 base and 0 bases, there was a span of 10 bases. In DNA, the CDR3 is TGCAGCGTTGAAGGGCACCGGAGCTCCTACGAGCAGTACTTC. Its translation is CSVEGHRSSYEQYF.

The chain carries TRBV5-4 and TRBJ1-1; possibly TRBD1 for D (5 bases). V was pared by 7 bases and J by 2 bases, with 6 bases between. Germline CDR1 SGHNT, CDR2 YYREEE (reference sequence). CDR3 length equals 11 residues. CDR3 bases: TGTGCCAGCCGGGGCAACACTGAAGCTTTCTTT. Protein product: CASRGNTEAFF.

V and J are TRBV20-1 and TRBJ2-1; maybe TRBD1 (6 bases). V was cut by 7 bases and J by 4 bases, with 8 bases left in between. The CDR3 length is 11 residues. Germline loops: CDR1 DFQATT, CDR2 SNEGSKA (reference sequence). The CDR3 reads CSGRGYNEQFF. The DNA for the CDR3 is TGCAGTGGCAGGGGATACAATGAGCAGTTCTTC.

This clone was seen at least ten times. The J gene is TRBJ2-3, the V gene TRBV6-1; D unclear. V was trimmed by 1 base and J by 8 bases, leaving 7 bases between them. There are 12 residues in the CDR3. Germline CDR1 is MNHNS and CDR2 is SASEGT. The CDR3 region is CASSEVRGTQYF. The CDR3 DNA sequence: TGTGCCAGCAGTGAAGTGAGAGGTACGCAGTATTTT.

This clone has only a few counts. This rearrangement joins TRBV29-1 to TRBJ2-5, with D tentatively TRBD1 or TRBD2 (5 bases each). CDR3 length: 13 residues. V shed 2 bases and J shed 4 bases, with 11 bases lying between them. From germline, CDR1 is SQVTM and CDR2 ANQGSEA. In DNA form, the CDR3 reads TGCAGCGTTGAATGGGGGAGAGGAGAGACCCAGTACTTC. Translated, it gives CSVEWGRGETQYF.

This clone showed up just once. This chain joins TRBV15 and TRBJ2-4; D is perhaps TRBD1 (6 bases). V lost 0 bases to trimming and J lost 0 bases, with 12 bases between them. The CDR3 has 17 amino acids. Germline CDR1 reads LNHNV; CDR2 reads YYDKDF (reference sequence). CDR3 loop: CATSRDWDILAKNIQYF. CDR3 sequence (DNA): TGTGCCACCAGCAGAGACTGGGACATACTAGCCAAAAACATTCAGTACTTC. Based on the CDR3 plus reference TRBV15 and TRBJ2-4, the full variable domain is DAMVIQNPRYQVTQFGKPVTLSCSQTLNHNVMYWYQQKSSQAPKLLFHYYDKDFNNEADTPDNFQSRRPNTSFCFLDIRSPGLGDTAMYLCATSRDWDILAKNIQYFGAGTRLSVL.

As concerns this clone: In the same sample, other DNA sequences code for this CDR3. The CDR3 sequence: CASSLDRVGGYTF. For the CDR3, the DNA is TGTGCCAGCAGTCTAGACAGGGTCGGTGGCTACACCTTC. The chain combines TRBV28 with TRBJ1-2; TRBD1 matches 7 bases. Germline lookup yields CDR1 MDHEN and CDR2 SYDVKM. The CDR3 spans 13 residues. V trimming: 5 bases; J trimming: 7 bases; junction bases outside the gene matches: 7.

The chain joins TRBV7-2 to TRBJ1-2; the D is unclear. The CDR3 consists of 13 residues. V was cut by 1 base and J by 4 bases, with 7 bases left in between. Looked up from germline, CDR1 is SGHTA and CDR2 is FQGNSA. CDR3 nucleotides: TGTGCCAGCAGCTTAGGAGGCTCCTATGGCTACACCTTC. Protein: CASSLGGSYGYTF.

V gene TRBV5-1 combines with J gene TRBJ2-2; 10 nucleotides line up with TRBD1. In germline, CDR1 is SGHRS, CDR2 YFSETQ. The J segment lost 5 bases and the V segment lost 4 bases, leaving 5 bases of the junction unmatched. This CDR3 spans 15 amino acids. CDR3 residues: CASSLRDRGTGELFF. Written as DNA, the CDR3 is TGCGCCAGCAGCCTCCGGGACAGGGGAACCGGGGAGCTGTTTTTT.

The chain employs TRBV19 and TRBJ1-5; D perhaps matches TRBD1 (5 bases). The CDR3 covers 15 residues. Per germline, CDR1 LNHDA and CDR2 SQIVND (reference sequence). V was shortened by 1 base and J by 6 bases, with 13 bases between the two germline ends. The CDR3 region has the DNA TGTGCCAGTAGTATAGGAGGGGCGTTGCCTCAGCCCCAGCATTTT. It is translated as CASSIGGALPQPQHF.

V gene TRBV25-1 combines with J gene TRBJ1-2; D not resolved. Trimming cost V 2 bases and J 4 bases, with 8 bases left between them. Per germline, CDR1 MGHDK and CDR2 SYGVNS. The CDR3 has 13 residues. Here the CDR3 reads CASSEQHGYGYTF. The CDR3 nucleotides read TGTGCCAGCAGTGAACAACACGGCTATGGCTACACCTTC.

The chain joins TRBV11-2 to TRBJ2-4; D ambiguous. This CDR3 has 16 residues. The germline V gene has CDR1 SGHAT and CDR2 FQNNGV. V lost 2 bases and J lost 7, with 18 bases in between. The CDR3 nucleotides are TGTGCCAGCAGCTTAACCTTCGGACGGTTAGGGAACATTCAGTACTTC. It is translated as CASSLTFGRLGNIQYF. The full variable domain, completed using reference TRBV11-2 and TRBJ2-4, is EAGVAQSPRYKIIEKRQSVAFWCNPISGHATLYWYQQILGQGPKLLIQFQNNGVVDDSQLPKDRFSAERLKGVDSTLKIQPAKLEDSAVYLCASSLTFGRLGNIQYFGAGTRLSVL.

The chain combines TRBV19 with TRBJ1-2, with 9 bases fitting TRBD1. J lost 2 bases, V lost 4 bases, and 5 bases had no gene match. The CDR3 loop spans 15 amino acids. Looked up from germline, CDR1 is LNHDA and CDR2 is SQIVND (reference sequence). The CDR3 spells CASSTGTGTNYGYTF. The CDR3 nucleotides read TGTGCCAGTAGTACCGGGACAGGGACCAACTATGGCTACACCTTC.

Worth noting for this clone: Other nucleotide sequences in the sample specify the same CDR3. The V gene is TRBV28, the J gene TRBJ2-5; 7 positions match TRBD2. Trimming removed 4 bases from V and 4 bases from J; junction bases left unmatched: 3. Looked up from germline, CDR1 is MDHEN and CDR2 is SYDVKM. This CDR3 comprises 13 residues. CDR3: CASSSGGRETQYF. CDR3 bases: TGTGCCAGCAGTTCCGGGGGGAGAGAGACCCAGTACTTC.

CDR3 sequence: CASSPDRGLSYGYTF. In DNA form, the CDR3 reads TGTGCCAGCTCACCAGACAGGGGGCTAAGCTATGGCTACACCTTC. The J gene is TRBJ1-2, the V gene TRBV18, with TRBD1 matching over 10 bases. The germline gives CDR1 KGHSH, CDR2 LQKENI. Trimming took 2 bases from V and 4 from J; bases not matched to a gene: 4. The CDR3 is made up of 15 amino acids.

This chain joins TRBV9 and TRBJ1-2; 9 nucleotides align to TRBD1. Germline V gene sequence: CDR1 SGDLS, CDR2 YYNGEE. The CDR3 has 14 amino acids. J lost 2 bases, V lost 4 bases, and 3 bases had no gene match. DNA of the CDR3: TGTGCCAGCAGCCACGGACAGGGGAACTATGGCTACACCTTC. Amino acids: CASSHGQGNYGYTF.

The chain carries TRBV7-7 and TRBJ2-5; D is possibly TRBD1 (6 bases). The germline CDR1 and CDR2 sequences are SSHAT and FNYEAQ (reference sequence). There are 14 residues in the CDR3. Trimming took off 6 bases at V and 4 bases at J, with 15 bases between the two ends. The CDR3 here is CASSRSGVGETQYF. CDR3 coding DNA: TGTGCCAGCAGTCGCTCAGGGGTGGGAGAGACCCAGTACTTC.

The table lists this clone with a few counts. The V gene is TRBV5-1, the J gene TRBJ2-3, with 11 bases identical to TRBD2. The V and J ends lost 4 bases and 0 bases, in that order; junction bases with no gene match: 7. The CDR3 has 17 amino acids. The germline CDR1 and CDR2 sequences are SGHRS and YFSETQ. CDR3 bases: TGCGCCAGCAGCCAGTTAGCGGGAGGGGGAAGCACAGATACGCAGTATTTT. Protein product: CASSQLAGGGSTDTQYF. Looking up the rest from reference TRBV5-1 and TRBJ2-3 gives the full variable domain: KAGVTQTPRYLIKTRGQQVTLSCSPISGHRSVSWYQQTPGQGLQFLFEYFSETQRNKGNFPGRFSGRQFSNSRSEMNVSTLELGDSALYLCASSQLAGGGSTDTQYFGPGTRLTVL.

The rearrangement links TRBV10-1 to TRBJ2-1; 14 positions agree with TRBD2. V dropped 7 bases and J dropped 7; count of bases not matched to a gene: 6. Germline lookup yields CDR1 WNHNN and CDR2 SYGVQD (reference sequence). The CDR3 is 15 residues long. The CDR3 coding sequence is TGCGCCAGCACCCTGACTAGCGGGAGGGTGAATGAGCAGTTCTTC. Its translation: CASTLTSGRVNEQFF.

The chain recombines TRBV10-2 with TRBJ2-3; D may be TRBD1 or TRBD2 (6 bases each). The V gene's germline CDR1 is WSHSY and CDR2 SAAADI. CDR3 length equals 12 residues. Trimming removed 7 bases at V and 6 bases at J, with 11 bases between. The CDR3 reads CASKQGGDTQYF. The DNA of the CDR3 is TGCGCCAGCAAACAGGGAGGCGATACGCAGTATTTT.

The table lists this clone with a few counts. The same CDR3 arises from other DNA sequences in this sample as well. V and J are TRBV5-1 and TRBJ1-3, with a tentative D call TRBD1 (5 bases). This CDR3 has 14 residues. V was clipped by 3 bases and J by 1 base, with 8 bases between them. Per germline, CDR1 SGHRS and CDR2 YFSETQ. This chain's CDR3 is CASSSGTSGNTIYF. CDR3 nucleotide sequence: TGCGCCAGCAGCTCGGGGACGTCTGGAAACACCATATATTTT.

The chain couples TRBV5-1 to TRBJ2-7, with D maybe TRBD1 (5 bases). Germline-derived CDR1 and CDR2 are SGHRS and YFSETQ. The CDR3 is 16 residues long. Trimming left V 5 bases short and J 0 bases short, with 18 bases between. The CDR3 DNA reads as TGCGCCAGCAGATTGAGTTTTGGGGCCAGCTCCTACGAGCAGTACTTC. Protein product: CASRLSFGASSYEQYF.

With respect to this clone: Other DNA sequences in the sample encode the same CDR3. The V gene is TRBV28, the J gene TRBJ1-3; 7 bases agree with TRBD1. Germline CDR1 and CDR2: MDHEN and SYDVKM. V gave up 4 bases and J gave up 4 bases; unmatched junction bases: 7. The CDR3 consists of 15 residues. Here the CDR3 DNA reads TGTGCCAGCAGTTCGGGGCAGGGGGACGGAAACACCATATATTTT. It specifies CASSSGQGDGNTIYF.

Points on this clone: A read error may explain this, as a much larger clone is one base away. The chain has TRBV11-2 and TRBJ1-3, with 7 bases lining up with TRBD1. V dropped 5 bases and J dropped 2; count of bases not matched to a gene: 3. Germline V gene sequence: CDR1 SGHAT, CDR2 FQNNGV. The CDR3 extends over 14 amino acids. The CDR3 is CASSVDRAGNTIYF. The CDR3, as DNA: TGTGCCAGCAGCGTTGACAGGGCTGGAAACACCATATATTTT.

This clone is a singleton in its sample. The V call is TRBV5-8, the J call TRBJ2-3, with a tentative D call TRBD2 (5 bases). This CDR3 has 16 residues. The germline gives CDR1 SGHTS, CDR2 YDEGEE. V was clipped by 2 bases and J by 4 bases, with 17 bases between them. The CDR3 loop reads CASSLFSLGSPDTQYF. CDR3 sequence (DNA): TGTGCCAGCAGCTTATTTTCACTAGGATCCCCAGATACGCAGTATTTT.

The V gene is TRBV4-1, the J gene TRBJ2-1, with 11 positions matching TRBD2. CDR3 size: 18 residues. Looked up from germline, CDR1 is MGHRA and CDR2 is YSYEKL. V was pared by 1 base and J by 1 base, with 6 bases of the junction left unmatched. The CDR3 loop is CASSQGLAGGTSYNEQFF. CDR3 sequence (DNA): TGCGCCAGCAGCCAAGGGCTAGCGGGAGGAACGTCCTACAATGAGCAGTTCTTC.

V gene TRBV30 combines with J gene TRBJ1-5; D uncertain. Trimming removed 4 bases from V and 1 base from J, with 11 bases in between. The CDR3 has 14 residues. Looked up from germline, CDR1 is GTSNPN and CDR2 is SVGIG (reference sequence). The CDR3 DNA reads TGTGCCTGGACCTTTTCCAGGAGCAATCAGCCCCAGCATTTT. As protein: CAWTFSRSNQPQHF.